The rows below give T cell receptor beta chains drawn from one sample of a study of T cell repertoires in cytomegalovirus infection. TCRdb called the reads again in MiXCR, with one record for every CDR3 protein. The table shows about 740,000 distinct CDR3 sequences, with about a third occurring only once. The specimen sequenced was PBMCs. These receptor sequences come from a human donor in good health (CMV status not recorded). Some clones in this sample may be carry-over from other donors' samples. CDR3s include the opening cysteine and the closing phenylalanine or tryptophan. D genes are given only for firm matches. For some rows the clone size is stated as once, few or many, or as a class when expanded; others skip it.

J | size | D | V | CDR3 | DNA
TRBJ2-7 | NA | TRBD2 | TRBV7-2 | CASSLASGRLYEQYF | TGTGCCAGCAGCTTAGCTAGCGGGAGGCTATACGAGCAGTACTTC
TRBJ1-1 | NA | NA | TRBV7-6 | CASSHRDGTEAFF | TGTGCCAGCAGCCACCGGGACGGGACTGAAGCTTTCTTT
TRBJ1-1 | few | NA | TRBV10-3 | CAISRRGGEENTEAFF | TGTGCCATCAGTAGGCGGGGGGGCGAAGAGAACACTGAAGCTTTCTTT
TRBJ1-5 | NA | NA | TRBV4-1 | CASSQAATGGFNQPQHF | TGCGCCAGCAGCCAAGCGGCGACAGGAGGATTCAATCAGCCCCAGCATTTT
TRBJ2-3 | many | TRBD2 | TRBV7-2 | CASSSGTSGTTDTQYF | TGTGCCAGCAGCTCGGGGACTAGCGGGACCACAGATACGCAGTATTTT
TRBJ1-6 | few | NA | TRBV7-2 | CASSAQTSGHSPLHF | TGTGCCAGCAGCGCTCAGACCTCAGGCCATTCACCCCTCCACTTT
TRBJ2-7 | NA | NA | TRBV27 | CASSLTRFYEQYF | TGTGCCAGCAGTTTAACTAGGTTCTACGAGCAGTACTTC
TRBJ1-6 | few | NA | TRBV12-3/TRBV12-4 | CASSLGSEGRRVHSPLHF | TGTGCCAGCAGTTTGGGTTCGGAGGGCAGGAGAGTACATTCACCCCTCCACTTT
TRBJ2-7 | few | NA | TRBV20-1 | CSAYKGSGAGDSYEQYF | TGCAGTGCTTACAAAGGGTCGGGGGCAGGGGATTCCTACGAGCAGTACTTC
TRBJ2-7 | few | NA | TRBV28 | CASSLWSGAPYEQYF | TGTGCCAGCAGTTTATGGTCAGGGGCCCCCTACGAGCAGTACTTC
TRBJ2-3 | many | NA | TRBV7-6 | CASSLVSYYTDTQYF | TGTGCCAGCAGCTTAGTCTCCTACTACACAGATACGCAGTATTTT
TRBJ1-2 | few | TRBD1 | TRBV5-1 | CASSFPGGNGYTF | TGCGCCAGCAGCTTCCCAGGGGGCAATGGCTACACCTTC
TRBJ2-3 | few | TRBD2 | TRBV7-2 | CASSLGGTSDTQYF | TGTGCCAGCAGCTTGGGGGGGACTTCAGATACGCAGTATTTT
TRBJ1-1 | few | NA | TRBV20-1 | CSASLPGQDTEAFF | TGCAGTGCTAGTCTACCGGGGCAGGACACTGAAGCTTTCTTT
TRBJ2-2 | many | TRBD2 | TRBV7-2 | CASSLASGSGGPTTGELFF | TGTGCCAGCAGCTTAGCGTCGGGGTCGGGAGGGCCTACCACCGGGGAGCTGTTTTTT
TRBJ2-1 | NA | NA | TRBV19 | CASSTPGTYIKHEFF | TGTGCCAGTAGTACCCCCGGGACGTATATTAAGCATGAGTTCTTC
TRBJ1-6 | NA | NA | TRBV7-9 | CASSLVPGLALHF | TGTGCCAGCAGCTTAGTTCCGGGTTTAGCCCTCCACTTT
TRBJ2-7 | NA | NA | TRBV6-2/TRBV6-3 | CASRGSKGQNPYEQYF | TGTGCCAGCAGAGGGAGTAAGGGACAAAACCCCTACGAGCAGTACTTC
TRBJ1-2 | NA | NA | TRBV28 | CASSPAPGQSLGGYTF | TGTGCCAGCAGTCCGGCCCCCGGACAGAGCCTCGGTGGCTACACCTTC
TRBJ2-7 | NA | NA | TRBV19 | CASSLRDIPGEQYF | TGTGCCAGTAGTCTCCGGGACATCCCGGGCGAGCAGTACTTC
TRBJ1-5 | NA | NA | TRBV19 | CASSIWGMDSNQPQHF | TGTGCCAGTAGTATCTGGGGTATGGATAGCAATCAGCCCCAGCATTTT
TRBJ2-1 | many | TRBD2 | TRBV7-2 | CASSPSGGTFSGNEQFF | TGTGCCAGCAGCCCCAGCGGGGGGACTTTCTCGGGGAATGAGCAGTTCTTC
TRBJ2-1 | NA | NA | TRBV12-3/TRBV12-4 | CASSEGYGNNEQFF | TGTGCCAGCAGCGAAGGATACGGCAACAATGAGCAGTTCTTC
TRBJ2-7 | many | NA | TRBV28 | CASSLTVYEQYF | TGTGCCAGCAGTTTAACGGTATACGAGCAGTACTTC
TRBJ1-2 | once | TRBD1 | TRBV28 | CASSSLYRTGDLETDYGYTF | TGTGCCAGCAGTTCCCTCTATAGGACAGGGGATCTGGAGACGGACTATGGCTACACCTTC
TRBJ1-5 | few | TRBD1 | TRBV12-3/TRBV12-4 | CASSRDSGHREPQHF | TGTGCCAGCAGTCGGGACAGCGGTCACCGGGAGCCCCAGCATTTT
TRBJ2-7 | NA | NA | TRBV7-9 | CASSLAGGSTGTYEQYF | TGTGCCAGCAGCTTAGCGGGGGGATCGACAGGGACCTACGAGCAGTACTTC
TRBJ2-2 | many | TRBD2 | TRBV7-9 | CASSLAAGLATNTGELFF | TGTGCCAGCAGCTTAGCGGCTGGACTAGCGACGAACACCGGGGAGCTGTTTTTT
TRBJ2-1 | NA | TRBD1 | TRBV12-3/TRBV12-4 | CASSRQGRTYNEQFF | TGTGCCAGCAGTCGACAGGGGCGAACTTACAATGAGCAGTTCTTC
TRBJ1-1 | NA | NA | TRBV12-3/TRBV12-4 | CASTLGAGAYEAFF | TGTGCCAGCACCTTAGGGGCAGGGGCATATGAAGCTTTCTTT
TRBJ2-3 | many | NA | TRBV7-2 | CASSFGESSTDTQYF | TGTGCCAGCAGCTTTGGAGAATCTAGCACAGATACGCAGTATTTT
TRBJ1-4 | NA | TRBD1 | TRBV13 | CASSPPGQGSTNEKLFF | TGTGCCAGCAGCCCCCCGGGACAGGGCTCAACTAATGAAAAACTGTTTTTT
TRBJ2-3 | many | TRBD2 | TRBV6-6 | CASRLSGWGLVTQYF | TGTGCCAGCAGGCTTAGCGGGTGGGGCTTGGTTACGCAGTATTTT
TRBJ2-1 | many | NA | TRBV7-3 | CASSPAGNEQFF | TGTGCCAGCAGCCCGGCGGGCAATGAGCAGTTCTTC
TRBJ2-2 | NA | TRBD1 | TRBV5-5 | CASSHSDREYTGELFF | TGTGCAAGCAGCCACTCCGACAGGGAGTACACCGGGGAGCTGTTTTTT
TRBJ1-1 | NA | NA | TRBV28 | CASSFRGNEAFF | TGTGCCAGCAGTTTCAGAGGGAATGAAGCTTTCTTT
TRBJ2-5 | NA | TRBD1 | TRBV7-8 | CASSLQGQGRGETQYF | TGTGCCAGCAGCTTACAAGGACAGGGGAGGGGGGAGACCCAGTACTTC
TRBJ1-4 | NA | TRBD1 | TRBV5-6 | CASSLRDRGANEKLFF | TGTGCCAGCAGCCTCCGGGACAGGGGGGCTAATGAAAAACTGTTTTTT
TRBJ1-1 | NA | NA | TRBV7-3 | CASSSPGLGITEAFF | TGTGCCAGCAGCTCTCCGGGCCTAGGTATCACTGAAGCTTTCTTT
TRBJ2-3 | few | NA | TRBV6-6 | CASSYLGGGVGPTDTQYF | TGTGCCAGCAGTTACTTGGGTGGCGGAGTGGGACCCACAGATACGCAGTATTTT